The text below deals with one T cell receptor beta chain. What it recognizes is unknown. TCRdb processed the RT-PCR reads anew with MiXCR; each CDR3 protein has one entry. Here the sample spans about 700,000 distinct CDR3 sequences, more than 11% being singletons. The data belong to a study of response to subunit inactivated influenza vaccine. Findings of the study overall: A suggestion made by the authors is that each seasonal influenza vaccination recruits few new T cells.

Trimming took 7 bases from V and 5 from J; bases not matched to a gene: 7. This CDR3 spans 13 amino acids. Germline CDR1 and CDR2: SGHTA and FQGNSA. This TCR was recovered from a man between 50 and 59 years old who received an inactivated influenza vaccine. The sample in question was PBMCs from blood, obtained 14 days before vaccination. The gene calls are TRBV7-2 and TRBJ1-1; 7 positions match TRBD1. CDR3 in amino acids: CASNQGGRTEAFF. The CDR3 DNA reads as TGTGCCAGCAATCAGGGGGGTAGGACTGAAGCTTTCTTT.